Here is one T cell receptor (beta chain) with its context. Its antigen is currently unknown. Trimming shortened V by 3 bases and J by 6 bases, and 12 bases separated the two germline ends. Germline-derived CDR1 and CDR2 are MDHEN and SYDVKM. The CDR3 spans 14 residues. Measured with immunoSEQ multiplex PCR; TCRdb has only the in-frame clones, and not every one. In the table there are about 44,000 clones, around 64% of which are singletons. The time point is: cycle 4 day 1 (C4D1), after more than 5 weeks of nivolumab. In every patient, relapse followed autologous stem cell transplantation, while exposure to brentuximab vedotin differed. This sample is part of a study of PD-1 blockade in classical Hodgkin lymphoma. Overall study results and limits: Newly diagnosed and completely responding patients shared comparable baseline diversity. Possibly reflecting disease activity or prior therapy, repertoire differences have causes that remain undefined.

This TCR was sampled from a human donor with classical Hodgkin lymphoma. Source: peripheral blood mononuclear cells (PBMCs), taken before the fourth cycle of nivolumab. V usage is TRBV28 and J usage is TRBJ2-4; D may correspond to TRBD1 or TRBD2 (5 bases each). This chain's CDR3 is CASSFSGTINIQYF. CDR3 in DNA: TGTGCCAGCAGTTTTAGTGGGACGATAAACATTCAGTACTTC.